This TCR beta chain was sequenced in a study of Ad26.COV2.S vaccination and SARS-CoV-2 variants. CDR1 is MNHEY and CDR2 is SVGEGT in the germline V gene. The CDR3 is 16 amino acids. The trim removed 4 bases at V and 4 bases at J, leaving 11 bases unmatched. Treatment denoted: about 20 received Ad26.COV2.S at low or high dose, single or two shots; several received placebo; per-sample allocation not given. After the first vaccine or placebo injection, samples were drawn on day 63. The table came from immunoSEQ multiplex PCR; TCRdb's copy has only in-frame clones and leaves some out. The data hold about 470,000 clones, with around 91% observed a single time.

This sequence originates from a person aged 18-65 years who received the Ad26.COV2.S COVID-19 vaccine or a placebo. The sequenced sample was peripheral blood, obtained in a trial of Ad26.COV2.S vaccine versus placebo. This chain connects TRBV6-2 or TRBV6-3 to TRBJ2-7, with TRBD1 matching over 9 bases. The DNA for the CDR3 is TGTGCCAGCAGTTCTCTTTACCGGGACAGGGAGTACGAGCAGTACTTC. Translation gives CASSSLYRDREYEQYF.